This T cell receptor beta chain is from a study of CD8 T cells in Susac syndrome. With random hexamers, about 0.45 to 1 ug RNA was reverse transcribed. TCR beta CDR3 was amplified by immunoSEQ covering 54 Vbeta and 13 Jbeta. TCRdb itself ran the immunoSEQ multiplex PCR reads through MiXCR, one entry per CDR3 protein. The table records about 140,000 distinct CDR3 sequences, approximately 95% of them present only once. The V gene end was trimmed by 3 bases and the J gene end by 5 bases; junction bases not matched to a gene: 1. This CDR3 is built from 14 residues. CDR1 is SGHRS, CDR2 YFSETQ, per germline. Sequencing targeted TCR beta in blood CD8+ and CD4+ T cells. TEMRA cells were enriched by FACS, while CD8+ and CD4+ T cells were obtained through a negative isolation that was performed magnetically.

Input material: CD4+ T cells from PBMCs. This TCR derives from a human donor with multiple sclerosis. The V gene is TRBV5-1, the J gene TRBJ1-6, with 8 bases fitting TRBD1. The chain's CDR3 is CASSSTGDNSPLHF. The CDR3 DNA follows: TGCGCCAGCAGCTCGACAGGGGATAATTCACCCCTCCACTTT.